The 7 T cell receptor beta chains presented below share a single source sample, sequenced in a study of T-cell memory formation after mild COVID-19. From the 5' RACE reads, TCRdb called clonotypes with MiXCR, one entry per CDR3 protein. The profile shows around 340,000 distinct CDR3 sequences, around 15% of them singletons. Sequencing was carried out using PBMCs or a T cell subset sorted from them (not recorded which). The receptors here all came from a man aged 18 to 35 who had mild COVID-19 (a few samples of this study predate the infection). Cell type and time point are not known.

The V call is TRBV9, the J call TRBJ1-2; D is unclear. Germline CDR1 and CDR2: SGDLS and YYNGEE. This CDR3 is 12 amino acids long. V lost 2 bases and J lost 3, with 5 bases in between. This CDR3 is CASSVADYGYTF. The DNA of the CDR3 is TGTGCCAGCAGCGTGGCGGACTATGGCTACACCTTC.

The rearrangement uses TRBV5-1 and TRBJ1-6, with D uncertain. The CDR3 loop spans 13 amino acids. CDR1 and CDR2 from the germline V gene are SGHRS and YFSETQ. The V gene lost 1 base and the J gene lost 9 bases, with 8 bases spanning the gap. CDR3 region: CASSLLRRSPLHF. The DNA for the CDR3 is TGCGCCAGCAGCTTGTTGCGTCGTTCACCCCTCCACTTT.

The chain employs TRBV20-1 and TRBJ2-3, with 13 bases aligning to TRBD2. This CDR3 has 14 amino acids. The V segment lost 3 bases and the J segment 11 bases; nucleotides outside the gene matches: 8. Germline CDR1 and CDR2: DFQATT and SNEGSKA (reference sequence). Here the CDR3 reads CSASWTSGGPLQYF. CDR3 DNA sequence: TGCAGTGCTAGCTGGACTAGCGGGGGCCCCCTGCAGTATTTT.

The chain uses TRBV12-3 or TRBV12-4 and TRBJ2-1, with 8 bases fitting TRBD2. The V and J ends lost 4 bases and 14 bases, in that order; junction bases with no gene match: 7. The CDR3 runs to 12 residues. The CDR3 is CASSWGDSGEFF. As DNA, the CDR3 is TGTGCCAGCAGTTGGGGCGATAGCGGGGAGTTCTTC.

With regard to this clonotype: At one boundary the junction diverges from the germline segment, which might be a read error. The chain links TRBV7-2 to TRBJ1-2; 9 bases line up with TRBD1. The CDR3 consists of 13 residues. The germline gives CDR1 SGHTA, CDR2 FQGNSA. CDR3 amino acids: CDSSSGQGYGYTF. CDR3 nucleotides: TGTGACAGCAGCTCGGGACAGGGTTATGGCTACACCTTC.

The gene calls are TRBV5-1 and TRBJ2-7, with 9 bases identical to TRBD1. Germline-derived CDR1 and CDR2 are SGHRS and YFSETQ. The CDR3 runs 12 residues. With 7 bases clipped from V and 4 bases from J, the junction kept 3 bases outside the gene matches. The CDR3 DNA follows: TGCGCCAGCCGGGACAGGGATTACGAGCAGTACTTC. Encoded protein: CASRDRDYEQYF.

In nucleotides, the CDR3 is TGCGCCAGCAGCTTGGTGGGCGGACCGACTGAAGCTTTCTTT. Translation: CASSLVGGPTEAFF. V usage is TRBV5-1 and J usage is TRBJ1-1; D ambiguous. This CDR3 comprises 14 residues. V lost 0 bases and J lost 5, with 11 bases in between. CDR1 is SGHRS and CDR2 is YFSETQ in the germline V gene.